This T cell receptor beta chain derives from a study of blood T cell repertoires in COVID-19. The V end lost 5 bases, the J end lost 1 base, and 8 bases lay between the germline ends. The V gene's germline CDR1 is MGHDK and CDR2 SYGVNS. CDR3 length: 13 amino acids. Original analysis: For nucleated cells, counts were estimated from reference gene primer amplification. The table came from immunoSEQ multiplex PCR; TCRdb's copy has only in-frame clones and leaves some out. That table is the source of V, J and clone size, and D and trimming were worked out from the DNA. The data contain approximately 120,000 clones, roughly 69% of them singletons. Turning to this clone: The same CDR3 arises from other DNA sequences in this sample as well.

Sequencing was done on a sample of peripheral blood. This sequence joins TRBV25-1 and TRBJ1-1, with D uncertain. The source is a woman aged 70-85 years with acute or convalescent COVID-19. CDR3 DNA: TGTGCCAGCAGTTATCCGGGGAACACTGAAGCTTTCTTT. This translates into CASSYPGNTEAFF.